These T cell receptor beta chains were read from a single sample in a study of T cell changes during pregnancy in multiple sclerosis. Profiling relied on immunoSEQ multiplex PCR, and the TCRdb table lists in-frame clones only, not all of them. Of over 55,000 clones listed, 75% to 90% are singletons. Material: peripheral blood, obtained after pregnancy. Source of these receptors: a female donor in good health, enrolled as a control in a pregnancy study. Each CDR3 is given with its conserved first and last residue. Fields, in order: V gene, CDR3 protein.

v_call: TRBV11-3
cdr3_aa: CASSGQGQRGETQYF

v_call: TRBV7-9
cdr3_aa: CASSFDSGPQETQYF

v_call: TRBV5-6
cdr3_aa: CASSLILLNTEAFF

v_call: TRBV30
cdr3_aa: CAWGRQGGSDGYTF

v_call: TRBV6-6
cdr3_aa: CANRPTANTEAFF

v_call: TRBV5-4
cdr3_aa: CASSAGQGLVNTEAFF

v_call: TRBV5-1
cdr3_aa: CASSLTSETAYEQYF

v_call: TRBV7-9
cdr3_aa: CASSSMRVDTQYF

v_call: TRBV5-1
cdr3_aa: CASSPGQVSGNTIYF

v_call: TRBV10-1
cdr3_aa: CASSMTGTDPYEQYF

v_call: TRBV15
cdr3_aa: CATSPQGTNQPQHF

v_call: TRBV11-2
cdr3_aa: CASSLATTVAGARTDTQYF

v_call: TRBV7-6
cdr3_aa: CASSPLAGGRGEQFF

v_call: TRBV7-2
cdr3_aa: CASSLVPASGGSTDTQYF